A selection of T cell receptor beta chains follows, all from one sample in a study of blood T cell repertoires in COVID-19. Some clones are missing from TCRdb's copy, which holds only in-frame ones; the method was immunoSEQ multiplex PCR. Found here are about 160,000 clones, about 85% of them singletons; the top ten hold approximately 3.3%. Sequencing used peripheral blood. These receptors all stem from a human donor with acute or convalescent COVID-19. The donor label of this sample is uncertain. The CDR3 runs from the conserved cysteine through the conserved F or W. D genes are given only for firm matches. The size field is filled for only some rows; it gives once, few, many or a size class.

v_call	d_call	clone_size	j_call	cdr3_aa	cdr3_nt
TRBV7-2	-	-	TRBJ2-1	CASSSGLPGYNEQFF	TGTGCCAGCAGCTCCGGGCTCCCGGGGTACAATGAGCAGTTCTTC
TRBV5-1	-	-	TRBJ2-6	CASSLAGAAGANVLTF	TGCGCCAGCAGCTTGGCAGGGGCCGCTGGGGCCAACGTCCTGACTTTC
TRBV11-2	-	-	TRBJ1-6	CASSLGRANSPLHF	TGTGCCAGCAGCTTAGGCAGGGCTAATTCACCCCTCCACTTT
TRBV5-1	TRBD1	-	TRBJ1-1	CASSLAQWTGGDPEAFF	TGCGCCAGCAGCTTGGCTCAATGGACAGGGGGCGATCCTGAAGCTTTCTTT
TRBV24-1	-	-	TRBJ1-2	CATSGTSGGYTF	TGTGCCACCAGTGGTACTAGCGGTGGCTACACCTTC
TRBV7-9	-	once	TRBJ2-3	CASTPRRGYTDTQYF	TGTGCCAGCACCCCAAGACGAGGGTACACAGATACGCAGTATTTT
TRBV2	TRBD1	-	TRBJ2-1	CASSKRDRGWSDEQFF	TGTGCCAGCAGTAAGCGGGACAGGGGATGGTCCGATGAGCAGTTCTTC
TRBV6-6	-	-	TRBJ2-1	CASSYSIRGNNEQFF	TGTGCCAGCAGTTACTCGATCCGGGGAAACAATGAGCAGTTCTTC
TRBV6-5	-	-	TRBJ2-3	CASRTPGEVSDTQYF	TGTGCCAGCAGGACTCCGGGAGAAGTCTCAGATACGCAGTATTTT
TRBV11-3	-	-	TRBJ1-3	CASSLGHTIYF	TGTGCCAGCAGCTTGGGGCACACCATATATTTT
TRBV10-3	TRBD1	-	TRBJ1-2	CAISESAGTGGRNGYTF	TGTGCCATCAGTGAGTCGGCGGGCACAGGGGGCAGGAATGGCTACACCTTC